This T cell receptor (beta chain) was captured in a study of T cell responses to AZD1222 COVID-19 vaccine. At the level of the study: Second-dose timings of about 4 or about 12 weeks were pooled.

Study-wide points: The study identified only a handful of AZD1222 recipients as seropositive at baseline.

About this clone: Its antigen is as yet unknown.

V was clipped by 2 bases and J by 10 bases, with 15 bases between them. The CDR3 length is 15 residues. The germline gives CDR1 MDHEN, CDR2 SYDVKM. Only in-frame clones appear in the TCRdb table, and some are missing; sequencing was by immunoSEQ multiplex PCR. Of some 96,000 clones listed, nearly 90% are singletons. Sequencing used peripheral blood, obtained on day 0 of AZD1222 vaccination. The receptor was derived from an adult in good health. The chain employs TRBV28 and TRBJ1-6; D might be TRBD1 (6 bases). The CDR3 DNA reads as TGTGCCAGCAGTTTAGAAGCAGGGGCGGGCTCACCCCTCCACTTT. Its translation: CASSLEAGAGSPLHF.